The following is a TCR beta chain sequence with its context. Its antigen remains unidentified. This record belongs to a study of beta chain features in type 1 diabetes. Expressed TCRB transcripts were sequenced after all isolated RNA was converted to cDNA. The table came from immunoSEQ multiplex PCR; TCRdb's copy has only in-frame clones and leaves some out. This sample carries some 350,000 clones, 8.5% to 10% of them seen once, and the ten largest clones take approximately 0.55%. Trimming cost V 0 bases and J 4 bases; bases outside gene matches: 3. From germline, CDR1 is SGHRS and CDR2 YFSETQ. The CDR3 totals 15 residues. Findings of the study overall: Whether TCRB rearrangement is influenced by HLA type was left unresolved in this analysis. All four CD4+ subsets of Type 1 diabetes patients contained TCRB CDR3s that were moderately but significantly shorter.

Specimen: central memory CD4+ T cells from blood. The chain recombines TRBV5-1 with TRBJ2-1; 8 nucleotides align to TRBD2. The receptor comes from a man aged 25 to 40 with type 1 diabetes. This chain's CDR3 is CASSLEVAGYNEQFF. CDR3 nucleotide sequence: TGCGCCAGCAGCTTGGAGGTAGCGGGATACAATGAGCAGTTCTTC.